This entry features one T cell receptor (beta chain) sequence. This entry comes from a study of OX40 agonist ivuxolimab in advanced cancers. Turning to the study itself: Participants averaged approximately 60 years of age (range about 23 to 80) and were less than 85% male.

Here immunoSEQ multiplex PCR was the method, and the copy in TCRdb shows in-frame clones only, minus some. This sample has about 81,000 clones, with around 85% found just once. Trimming removed 6 bases at V and 8 bases at J, with 14 bases between. The CDR3 is made up of 13 amino acids. CDR1 is MNHEY, CDR2 SVGAGI, per germline. The sample consisted of CD4+ or CD8+ T cells sorted from blood, taken in a trial of the OX40 agonist ivuxolimab. The origin of this receptor is an adult with an advanced solid tumor such as melanoma, head and neck, liver or kidney cancer. The chain is built from TRBV6-5 and TRBJ2-1; D is undetermined. CDR3 sequence reads: CASRRIFQDEQFF. DNA of the CDR3: TGTGCCAGCAGACGCATATTCCAGGATGAGCAGTTCTTC.